The present entry profiles one T cell receptor (beta chain) with its context. The data stem from a study of CD8 T cells in ankylosing spondylitis. Trimming stripped 2 bases from V and 3 bases from J, with 9 bases between. The germline V gene encodes CDR1 SGHRS and CDR2 YFSETQ. The CDR3 spans 14 residues. TCRdb analysed the 5' RACE reads with MiXCR anew, one entry per CDR3 protein. In the table there are about 120,000 distinct CDR3 sequences, roughly 15% of which are singletons. The TCR sequence derives from a female donor with ankylosing spondylitis or in good health (not recorded which). This chain links TRBV5-1 with TRBJ2-1; D tentatively fits TRBD1 or TRBD2 (5 bases each). Sequenced material: blood, either unsorted or a sorted T cell fraction (not recorded which). CDR3 in DNA: TGCGCCAGCAGCTTAGGGGCGGGCTACAATGAGCAGTTCTTC. Its protein product is CASSLGAGYNEQFF.